A selection of T cell receptor beta chains follows, all from one sample in a study of tumor-infiltrating lymphocytes in primary liver carcinoma. One entry per CDR3 protein, called by TCRdb with MiXCR from the multiplex PCR reads. Altogether fewer than 250,000 distinct CDR3 sequences are present, 65% being singletons, with the ten largest covering roughly 7%. The sample consisted of peripheral blood. The receptors derive from a woman in her sixties with primary liver carcinoma and hepatitis B virus infection. CDR3s include the opening cysteine and the closing phenylalanine or tryptophan. The D gene is left open where the match is weak. Size tells how often a clone was seen (once, few, many) or the class of an expanded clone, and some rows leave it out.

abundance	d_gene	j_gene	len	v_gene	CDR3aa	CDR3nt
-	-	TRBJ2-7	13	TRBV12-3/TRBV12-4	CAIRAGQYNEQYF	TGTGCCATCAGAGCCGGACAGTACAATGAGCAGTACTTC
many	TRBD1	TRBJ2-7	14	TRBV11-3	CASSSGQGSHEQYF	TGTGCCAGCAGCTCGGGACAGGGGTCCCACGAGCAGTACTTC
-	TRBD1	TRBJ2-3	15	TRBV29-1	CSVPGTEGLTDTQYF	TGTAGCGTCCCCGGGACAGAGGGTCTCACAGATACGCAGTATTTT
-	TRBD1	TRBJ2-1	14	TRBV28	CASRRTGGWGEQFF	TGTGCCAGCAGACGGACAGGGGGCTGGGGTGAGCAGTTCTTC
once	-	TRBJ2-1	15	TRBV14	CASGHKMGQLNEQFF	TGTGCCAGCGGCCATAAGATGGGACAACTCAATGAGCAGTTCTTC
many	-	TRBJ2-7	11	TRBV6-5	CASSSRYEQYF	TGTGCCAGCAGTTCCCGCTACGAGCAGTACTTC
many	TRBD1	TRBJ1-1	12	TRBV29-1	CSVPTGITEAFF	TGCAGCGTTCCGACAGGGATCACTGAAGCTTTCTTT
-	-	TRBJ2-2	14	TRBV5-4	CVSSRDSSTGELFF	TGTGTCAGCAGCCGGGACTCCTCCACCGGGGAGCTGTTTTTT
many	-	TRBJ1-2	12	TRBV12-3/TRBV12-4	CASSLGRQNYAF	TGTGCCAGCAGTTTAGGCCGACAGAACTATGCCTTC
-	-	TRBJ1-1	13	TRBV12-3/TRBV12-4	CASSLIGGTEAFF	TGTGCCAGCAGCCTCATAGGAGGCACTGAAGCTTTCTTT
-	-	TRBJ2-7	13	TRBV6-5	CSSSPTGGHEQYF	TGTTCCAGCAGTCCCACTGGGGGGCACGAGCAGTACTTC
many	-	TRBJ1-3	13	TRBV12-3/TRBV12-4	CASGRAPGNTIYF	TGTGCCAGCGGAAGGGCCCCTGGAAACACCATATATTTT
-	-	TRBJ1-2	12	TRBV20-1	CSAETAFYGYTF	TGCAGTGCCGAGACAGCTTTCTATGGCTACACCTTC
-	-	TRBJ1-5	12	TRBV28	CASSLFDQPQHF	TGTGCCAGCAGTTTGTTTGATCAGCCCCAGCATTTT
-	-	TRBJ2-5	13	TRBV11-3	CASSRQTRQTQYF	TGTGCCAGCAGCAGACAGACTCGTCAGACCCAATACTTC
-	-	TRBJ1-1	15	TRBV28	CPSTLGAALHTEAFF	TGTCCCAGCACCCTGGGGGCGGCTTTGCACACTGAAGCTTTCTTT
-	-	TRBJ2-5	15	TRBV30	CAWSDDLVPQETQYF	TGTGCCTGGAGTGATGACCTAGTGCCGCAAGAGACCCAGTACTTC
-	-	TRBJ2-1	15	TRBV11-2	CASSLETGDYNKQFF	TGTGCCAGCAGCTTAGAGACGGGAGACTACAATAAGCAGTTCTTC
-	TRBD1	TRBJ1-6	15	TRBV6-6	CVGSYQTGEHSPLHF	TGTGTCGGCAGTTACCAAACAGGGGAGCATTCACCCCTCCACTTT
-	TRBD2	TRBJ2-3	15	TRBV11-1	CASSFLGLVSDAQYF	TGTGCCAGTAGCTTTCTGGGACTAGTCTCCGATGCGCAGTATTTT
-	-	TRBJ2-7	15	TRBV12-5	CASGSRAQYYNEQYF	TGTGCTAGTGGGAGCAGGGCCCAATACTACAACGAGCAGTACTTC
-	-	TRBJ2-5	14	TRBV11-2	CTSSLRTLRETQYF	TGTACCAGCAGCCTGAGGACGTTACGAGAGACCCAGTACTTC
many	TRBD2	TRBJ2-3	16	TRBV28	CASSSRLAGEVDTQYF	TGTGCCAGCAGTTCCCGACTAGCGGGAGAGGTAGATACGCAGTATTTT
many	TRBD2	TRBJ2-2	15	TRBV6-6	CASSFLAANTGELFF	TGTGCCAGCAGCTTTCTAGCGGCGAACACCGGGGAGCTGTTTTTT
few	TRBD1	TRBJ1-1	16	TRBV5-1	CASSRTGQGLNTEAFF	TGCGCCAGCAGCCGCACGGGACAGGGCTTAAACACTGAAGCTTTCTTT
-	-	TRBJ1-5	13	TRBV6-6	CSSSDVGYQPQHF	TGTTCCAGCAGTGATGTGGGCTATCAGCCCCAGCATTTT
many	TRBD1	TRBJ1-2	14	TRBV6-5	CASMTGTAPYGYTF	TGTGCCAGCATGACCGGGACAGCGCCTTATGGCTACACCTTC
-	TRBD2	TRBJ2-1	16	TRBV11-2	CASSLCLAGGGNEQFF	TGTGCCAGCAGCCTGTGCTTAGCGGGAGGGGGGAATGAGCAGTTCTTC
-	-	TRBJ2-7	16	TRBV12-3/TRBV12-4	CASSPPLVGDSYEQYF	TGTGCCAGCAGCCCCCCCCTAGTGGGAGATTCCTACGAGCAGTACTTC
-	-	TRBJ2-7	13	TRBV11-1	CASSLVNSYEQYF	TGTGCCAGTAGCCTGGTCAACTCCTACGAGCAGTACTTC
-	-	TRBJ2-5	14	TRBV11-1	CASSLPGLQETQHF	TGTGCCAGCAGCTTACCTGGACTACAAGAGACCCAGCACTTC
-	TRBD2	TRBJ2-2	16	TRBV5-6	CASSLVSSGRTGELFF	TGTGCCAGCAGCTTGGTCTCTAGCGGGCGAACCGGGGAGCTGTTTTTT
few	-	TRBJ1-5	15	TRBV7-9	CASSLAGGGNQPQHF	TGTGCCAGCAGCTTAGCGGGGGGAGGCAATCAGCCCCAGCATTTT
-	-	TRBJ2-1	14	TRBV10-3	CTIRGGGSAGEQFF	TGTACCATCAGAGGTGGGGGGTCTGCCGGTGAACAGTTCTTC
-	-	TRBJ2-7	14	TRBV11-2	CANSFGGASYEKYF	TGTGCCAACAGCTTTGGGGGAGCTAGTTACGAGAAGTACTTC
-	TRBD1	TRBJ2-7	16	TRBV11-3	CASSLGTGGGSYEQYF	TGTGCCAGCAGCTTAGGGACAGGGGGCGGGAGCTACGAACAGTACTTC
-	TRBD2	TRBJ2-2	16	TRBV7-9	CASSPPSGDHTGELFF	TGTGCCAGCAGCCCACCTAGCGGAGACCACACCGGGGAGCTGTTTTTT
-	-	TRBJ2-2	12	TRBV11-2	CASNPNTVELFF	TGTGCCAGCAACCCAAACACCGTGGAGCTGTTTTTT
-	TRBD2	TRBJ2-5	17	TRBV12-3/TRBV12-4	CASSLASGGQLGKSQYF	TGTGCCAGCAGTTTAGCGAGCGGGGGGCAATTGGGAAAGAGCCAGTACTTC
many	TRBD1	TRBJ2-5	13	TRBV5-4	CASSLGQQETQYF	TGTGCCAGCAGCCTGGGACAGCAAGAGACCCAGTACTTC